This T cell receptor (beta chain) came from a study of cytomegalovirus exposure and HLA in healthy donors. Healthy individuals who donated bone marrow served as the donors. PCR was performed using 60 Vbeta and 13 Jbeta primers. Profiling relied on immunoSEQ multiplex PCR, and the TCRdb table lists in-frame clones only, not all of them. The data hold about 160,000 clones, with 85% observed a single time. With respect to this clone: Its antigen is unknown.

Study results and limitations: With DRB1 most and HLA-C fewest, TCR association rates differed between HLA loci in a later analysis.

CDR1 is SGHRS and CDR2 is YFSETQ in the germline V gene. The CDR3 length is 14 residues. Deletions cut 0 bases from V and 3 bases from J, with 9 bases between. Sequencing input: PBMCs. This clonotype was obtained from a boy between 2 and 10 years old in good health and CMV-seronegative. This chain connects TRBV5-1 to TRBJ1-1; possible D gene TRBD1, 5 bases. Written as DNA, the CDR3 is TGCGCCAGCAGCTTGGAGGGGCCAGACACTGAAGCTTTCTTT. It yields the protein CASSLEGPDTEAFF.